One T cell receptor (beta chain) is described in this entry. This sample was included in a study of cytomegalovirus exposure and HLA in healthy donors. PCR primers comprised 60 Vbeta and 13 Jbeta primers. Produced via immunoSEQ multiplex PCR; TCRdb's table is partial and in-frame only. The clone table shows more than 40,000 clones, with the ten largest holding around 2.2%. Sequenced material: PBMCs. This TCR was recovered from a woman aged 35 to 49 in good health and CMV-seronegative.

The CDR3 sequence is CAWSGSAGELFF. The CDR3 region has the DNA TGTGCCTGGAGTGGGTCCGCGGGGGAGCTGTTTTTT. The chain recombines TRBV30 with TRBJ2-2; D gene unclear. Trimming took off 1 base at V and 8 bases at J, with 8 bases between the two ends. This CDR3 has 12 amino acids. In germline, CDR1 is GTSNPN, CDR2 SVGIG (reference sequence). Variable domain in full (rest from reference TRBV30 and TRBJ2-2): SQTIHQWPATLVQPVGSPLSLECTVEGTSNPNLYWYRQAAGRGLQLLFYSVGIGQISSEVPQNLSASRPQDRQFILSSKKLLLSDSGFYLCAWSGSAGELFFGEGSRLTVL.